This T cell receptor beta chain was sequenced in a study of CD8 T cells in ankylosing spondylitis (dated by TCRdb to 2016 to 2017). Study-level background: To find TCR variants linked to disease, the study profiled T cell receptor beta repertoires in ankylosing spondylitis patients and healthy donors. The full study cohort was made up of 25 ankylosing spondylitis patients and about a hundred healthy donors. Peripheral blood samples were taken, and synovial fluid was additionally collected from ankylosing spondylitis patients. Study-level results and caveats: The disease-linked clones had a CD8+ phenotype and were found at relatively low frequencies in peripheral blood. Blood from ankylosing spondylitis patients appeared to be characterized by a TCR beta motif made up of under ten highly homologous amino acid variants. The disease-linked clones were reported as significantly enriched in matched synovial fluid samples from ankylosing spondylitis patients. Some TCR beta motif variants had previously been reported in synovial fluid and blood of reactive arthritis patients, which suggested common disease-initiation mechanisms.

This clonotype was observed a handful of times. No antigen is known for it. No clone much larger than this one lies a single base away; base qualities are absent. Sequencing was performed on an Illumina HiSeq 2500. Quantitative 5'-RACE with molecular barcodes was used to prepare TCR beta libraries. In the source study's methods: A new computational method based on a probabilistic model of VDJ rearrangement was used to identify disease-linked TCR variants. The public sequencing data were trimmed at Q25 with fastp and processed into clonotypes with MiXCR by TCRdb, which kept only in-frame beta chains. All rows with the same CDR3 protein become a single entry with the most common DNA and genes. Clone size and V and J calls follow TCRdb, not the original study. The sample has roughly 200,000 distinct CDR3 sequences on record, more than 25% of them singletons. Under 8% of the sample lies in the top ten.

This clonotype was sampled from a male donor with ankylosing spondylitis or in good health (not recorded which). The specimen sequenced was blood, either unsorted or a sorted T cell fraction (not recorded which).

In nucleotides, the sequence is TGTGCCAGCAGCTCCTCTATGAACACTGAAGCTTTCTTT. It codes for CASSSSMNTEAFF. The chain employs TRBV7-3 and TRBJ1-1, with the D gene uncertain. Spanning cysteine to phenylalanine, the CDR3 consists of 13 amino acids. Only CDR3 DNA remains: 39 bases, in frame from the first base. CDR1 and CDR2 are read off the germline V gene as SGHTA and FQGTGA. V and J lose 4 bases and 0 bases, and a span of 6 bases separates them.